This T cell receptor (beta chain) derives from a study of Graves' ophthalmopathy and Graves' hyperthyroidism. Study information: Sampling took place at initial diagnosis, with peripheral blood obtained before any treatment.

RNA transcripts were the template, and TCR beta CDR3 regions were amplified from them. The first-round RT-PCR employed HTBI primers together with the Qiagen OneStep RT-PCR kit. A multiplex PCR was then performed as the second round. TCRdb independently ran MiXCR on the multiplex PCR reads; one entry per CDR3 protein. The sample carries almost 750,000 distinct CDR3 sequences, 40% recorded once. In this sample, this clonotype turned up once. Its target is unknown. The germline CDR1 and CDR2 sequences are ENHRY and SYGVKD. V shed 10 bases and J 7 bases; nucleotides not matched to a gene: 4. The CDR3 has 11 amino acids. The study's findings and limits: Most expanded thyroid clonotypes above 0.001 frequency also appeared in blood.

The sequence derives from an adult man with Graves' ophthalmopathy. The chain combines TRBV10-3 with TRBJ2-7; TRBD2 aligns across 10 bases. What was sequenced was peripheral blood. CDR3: CATRTSGEQYF. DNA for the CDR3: TGTGCCACCCGGACTAGCGGAGAGCAGTACTTC.